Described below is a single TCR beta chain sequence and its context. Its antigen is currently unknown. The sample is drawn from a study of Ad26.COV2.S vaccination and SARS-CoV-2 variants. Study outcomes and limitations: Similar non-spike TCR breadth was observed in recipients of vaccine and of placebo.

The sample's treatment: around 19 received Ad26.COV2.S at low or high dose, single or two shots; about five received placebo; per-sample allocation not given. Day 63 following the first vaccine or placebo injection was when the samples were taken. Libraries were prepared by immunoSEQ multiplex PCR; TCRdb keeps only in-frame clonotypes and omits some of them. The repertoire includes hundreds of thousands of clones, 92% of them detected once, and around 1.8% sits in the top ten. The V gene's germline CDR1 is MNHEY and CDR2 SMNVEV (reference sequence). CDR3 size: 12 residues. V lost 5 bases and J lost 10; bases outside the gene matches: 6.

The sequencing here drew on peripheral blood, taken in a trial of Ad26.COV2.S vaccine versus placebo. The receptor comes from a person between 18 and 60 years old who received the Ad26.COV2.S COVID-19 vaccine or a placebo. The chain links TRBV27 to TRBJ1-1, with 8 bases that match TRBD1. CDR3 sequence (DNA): TGTGCCAGCAGTCCCGGGACAGGTAGAGCTTTCTTT. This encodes CASSPGTGRAFF.